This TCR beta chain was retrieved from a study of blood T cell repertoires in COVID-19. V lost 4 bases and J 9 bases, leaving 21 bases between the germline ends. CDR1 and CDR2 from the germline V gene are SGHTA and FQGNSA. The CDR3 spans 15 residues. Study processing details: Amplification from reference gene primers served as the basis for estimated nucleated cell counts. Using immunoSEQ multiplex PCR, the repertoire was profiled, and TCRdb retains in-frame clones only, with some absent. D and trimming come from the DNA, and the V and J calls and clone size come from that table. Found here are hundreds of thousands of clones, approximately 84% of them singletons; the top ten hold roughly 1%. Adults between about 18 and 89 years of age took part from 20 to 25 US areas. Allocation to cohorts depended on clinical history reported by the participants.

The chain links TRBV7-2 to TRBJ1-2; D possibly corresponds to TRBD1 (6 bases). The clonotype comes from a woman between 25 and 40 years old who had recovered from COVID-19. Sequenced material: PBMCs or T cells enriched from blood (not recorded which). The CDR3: CASSSYTPGQNSYTF. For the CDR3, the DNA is TGTGCCAGCAGCTCCTACACACCCGGACAGAACAGCTACACCTTC.